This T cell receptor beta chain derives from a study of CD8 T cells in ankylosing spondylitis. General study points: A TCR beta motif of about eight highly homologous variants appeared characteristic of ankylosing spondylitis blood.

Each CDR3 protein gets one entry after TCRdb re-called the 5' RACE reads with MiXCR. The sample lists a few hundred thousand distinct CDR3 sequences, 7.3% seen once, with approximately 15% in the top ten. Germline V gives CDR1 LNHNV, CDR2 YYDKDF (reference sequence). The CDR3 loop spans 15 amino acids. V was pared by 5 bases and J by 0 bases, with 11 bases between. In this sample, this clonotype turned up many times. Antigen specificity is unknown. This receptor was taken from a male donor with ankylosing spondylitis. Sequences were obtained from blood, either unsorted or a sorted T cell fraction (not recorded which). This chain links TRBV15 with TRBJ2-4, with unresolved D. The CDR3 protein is CATSEVLLAKNIQYF. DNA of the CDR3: TGTGCCACCAGCGAGGTGCTGCTAGCCAAAAACATTCAGTACTTC.